A selection of T cell receptor beta chains follows, all from one sample in a study of regulatory T cells in long-lasting Graves disease. Each CDR3 protein is one row after TCRdb ran MiXCR on the multiplex PCR reads. This table has approximately 560,000 distinct CDR3 sequences, 15% to 20% appearing once. A further study also used this sample, focusing on T cells in Graves' hyperthyroidism and ophthalmopathy.

The sample was peripheral blood mononuclear cells (PBMCs), taken at new diagnosis, from a patient treated with antithyroid drugs. These receptors were collected from a man aged 18 to 29 with Graves disease. The CDR3 runs from the conserved cysteine through the conserved F or W. The D gene is left open where the match is weak. Only part of the rows carry a size: once, few, many, or a class if the clone is expanded.

16	TRBJ2-1	TRBV28	many	TRBD2	TGTGCCAGCAGTGGGGCTAGCGGGAGTCCCTACAATGAGCAGTTCTTC	CASSGASGSPYNEQFF
16	TRBJ2-3	TRBV3-1	few	TRBD2	TGTGCCAGCAGCCTTCCGGGACTAGCGGGCTCAGATACGCAGTATTTT	CASSLPGLAGSDTQYF
15	TRBJ2-7	TRBV7-2	few	.	TGTGCCAGCAGGCCTAAAGGACTTAAAGTCTACGAGCAGTACTTC	CASRPKGLKVYEQYF
14	TRBJ2-2	TRBV6-5	.	TRBD2	TGTGCCAGCAGTTACGGCGGGGGCACCGGGGAGCTGTTTTTT	CASSYGGGTGELFF
13	TRBJ2-1	TRBV15	.	.	TGTGCCACCAGCAGAGTTCGAGACGGTGAGCAGTTCTTC	CATSRVRDGEQFF
18	TRBJ2-1	TRBV7-8	few	TRBD2	TGTGCCAGCAGCTTAGTAGCTAGCGGGGGCTCCTCCTACAATGAGCAGTTCTTC	CASSLVASGGSSYNEQFF
15	TRBJ1-4	TRBV7-8	many	.	TGTGCCAGCAGCCTAGGTACACCCCTGGGTGAAAAACTGTTTTTT	CASSLGTPLGEKLFF
13	TRBJ1-3	TRBV27	.	.	TGTGCCAGCAGTTTATCTTGGGGAAGGGACATATATTTT	CASSLSWGRDIYF
16	TRBJ2-7	TRBV5-5	.	TRBD1	TGTGCCAGCAGCCTTATAATCCGGGACAGGATCTACGAGCAGTACTTC	CASSLIIRDRIYEQYF
14	TRBJ2-7	TRBV19	few	.	TGTGCCAGCACTACAGGGATTCCGGGCTACGAGCAGTACTTC	CASTTGIPGYEQYF
15	TRBJ1-1	TRBV5-5	many	.	TGTGCCAGCAGCTTGCTGGAGTCCTCGACGCCTGAAGCTTTCTTT	CASSLLESSTPEAFF
14	TRBJ1-1	TRBV5-1	once	.	TGCGCCAGCAGCTCAACTCAACCAGGGGCTGAAGCTTTCTTT	CASSSTQPGAEAFF
15	TRBJ2-1	TRBV9	.	.	TGTGCCAGCAGCGCTTCCGGGACCAGAAACAATGAGCAGTTCTTC	CASSASGTRNNEQFF
13	TRBJ2-2	TRBV29-1	.	.	TGCAGCGTGAAGGACCGGGGGAGCGGGGAGCTGTTTTTT	CSVKDRGSGELFF
11	TRBJ2-3	TRBV20-1	few	.	TGCAGTGCCACCCGAACAGATACGCAGTATTTT	CSATRTDTQYF
13	TRBJ2-5	TRBV29-1	many	.	TGCAGCGTCCAGAGTCGGGGGAAAGAGACCCAGTACTTC	CSVQSRGKETQYF
12	TRBJ2-7	TRBV12-3/TRBV12-4	many	.	TGTGCCAGCAGTAGGGGTTTGTACGAGCAGTACTTC	CASSRGLYEQYF
13	TRBJ2-2	TRBV7-9	few	.	TGTGCCAGCGGGCGGGGAGAAGGCGGGGAGCTGTTTTTT	CASGRGEGGELFF
16	TRBJ2-1	TRBV9	few	TRBD2	TGTGCCAGCAGCGTATCGGGGGGGGGTGGCTACAATGAGCAGTTCTTC	CASSVSGGGGYNEQFF
13	TRBJ2-1	TRBV30	.	TRBD2	TGTGCCTGGAAACTAGCGGGAGGGTATGAGCAGTTCTTC	CAWKLAGGYEQFF
15	TRBJ2-7	TRBV20-1	many	TRBD2	TGCAGTGCTAAGTTGCTAGCGGGAGGGCCCTACGAGCAGTACTTC	CSAKLLAGGPYEQYF
13	TRBJ1-6	TRBV12-3/TRBV12-4	few	.	TGTGCCAGCAAGAAGGGGGGGGATTCACCCCTCCACTTT	CASKKGGDSPLHF
13	TRBJ2-5	TRBV30	many	.	TGTGCCTGGAGTGTGGGCAAACAAGAGACCCAGTACTTC	CAWSVGKQETQYF
14	TRBJ1-1	TRBV12-3/TRBV12-4	many	.	TGTGCCAGCAGTTTAGGAGGGGCAGAGACTGAAGCTTTCTTT	CASSLGGAETEAFF
15	TRBJ2-7	TRBV7-3	.	.	TGTGCCAGCAGCGAAGCTCCGGGGAGATCCTACGAGCAGTACTTC	CASSEAPGRSYEQYF
12	TRBJ2-5	TRBV29-1	few	TRBD2	TGCAGCGTTGACAGGGAGGGAGAGACCCAGTACTTC	CSVDREGETQYF
13	TRBJ2-7	TRBV30	many	.	TGTGCCTGGAGTGTGAAGATTACCTACGAGCAGTACTTC	CAWSVKITYEQYF
13	TRBJ1-2	TRBV25-1	.	TRBD1	TGTGCCAGCAGTGCTTACAGGGGAAGGGGCTACACCTTC	CASSAYRGRGYTF
16	TRBJ2-3	TRBV20-1	few	TRBD2	TGCAGTGCTGACCGAGCTAGCGGGAGGGACACAGATACGCAGTATTTT	CSADRASGRDTDTQYF
13	TRBJ2-1	TRBV4-1	few	.	TGCGCCAGCAGCCAAGATGAGGGCAGGTTACTGATCTTC	CASSQDEGRLLIF
15	TRBJ1-3	TRBV11-2	.	.	TGTGCCAGCAGCTTAGCCCGGCTTTCTGGAAACACCATATATTTT	CASSLARLSGNTIYF